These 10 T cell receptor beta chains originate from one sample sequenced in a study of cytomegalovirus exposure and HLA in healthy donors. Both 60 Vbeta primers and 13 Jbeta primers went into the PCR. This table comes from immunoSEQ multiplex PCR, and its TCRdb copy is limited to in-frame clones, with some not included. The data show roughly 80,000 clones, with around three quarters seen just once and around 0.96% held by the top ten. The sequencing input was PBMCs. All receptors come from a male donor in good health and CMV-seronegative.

CDR3 DNA sequence: TGTGCCAGCAGAAGCCTATACGAGCAGTACTTC. This gives the protein CASRSLYEQYF. The rearrangement uses TRBV27 and TRBJ2-7; no clear D. Germline loops: CDR1 MNHEY, CDR2 SMNVEV (reference sequence). V shed 6 bases and J shed 4 bases, with 7 bases lying between them. This CDR3 contains 11 residues.

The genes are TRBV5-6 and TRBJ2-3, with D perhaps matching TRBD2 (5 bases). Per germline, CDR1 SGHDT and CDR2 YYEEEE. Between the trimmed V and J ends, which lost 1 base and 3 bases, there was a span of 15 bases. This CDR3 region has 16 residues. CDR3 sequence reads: CASSLWLDYGTDTQYF. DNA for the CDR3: TGTGCCAGCAGCTTGTGGTTAGACTATGGGACAGATACGCAGTATTTT.

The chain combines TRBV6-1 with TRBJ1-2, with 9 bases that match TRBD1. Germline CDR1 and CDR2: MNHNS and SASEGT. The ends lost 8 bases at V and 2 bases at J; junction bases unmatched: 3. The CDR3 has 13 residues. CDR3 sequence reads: CASRDRANYGYTF. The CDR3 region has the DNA TGTGCCAGCCGGGACAGGGCCAACTATGGCTACACCTTC.

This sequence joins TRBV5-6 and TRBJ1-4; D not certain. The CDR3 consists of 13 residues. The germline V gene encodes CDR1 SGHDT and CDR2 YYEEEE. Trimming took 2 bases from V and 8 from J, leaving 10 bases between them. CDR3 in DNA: TGTGCCAGCAGCTTTTGGGAGGCGGAAAAACTGTTTTTT. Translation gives CASSFWEAEKLFF.

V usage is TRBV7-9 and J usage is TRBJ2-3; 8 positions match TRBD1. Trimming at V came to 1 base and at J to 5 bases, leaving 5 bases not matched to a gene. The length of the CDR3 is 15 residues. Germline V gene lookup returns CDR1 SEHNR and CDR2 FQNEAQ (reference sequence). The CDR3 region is CASSLETGVQDTQYF. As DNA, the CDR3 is TGTGCCAGCAGCTTAGAGACAGGGGTTCAAGATACGCAGTATTTT. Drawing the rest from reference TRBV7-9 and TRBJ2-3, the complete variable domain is DTGVSQNPRHKITKRGQNVTFRCDPISEHNRLYWYRQTLGQGPEFLTYFQNEAQLEKSRLLSDRFSAERPKGSFSTLEIQRTEQGDSAMYLCASSLETGVQDTQYFGPGTRLTVL.

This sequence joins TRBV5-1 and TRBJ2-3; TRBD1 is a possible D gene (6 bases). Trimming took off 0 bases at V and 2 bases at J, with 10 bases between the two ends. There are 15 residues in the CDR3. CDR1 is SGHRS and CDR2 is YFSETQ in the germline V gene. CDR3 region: CASSLVRGTTDTQYF. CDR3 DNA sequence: TGCGCCAGCAGCTTGGTCAGGGGCACCACAGATACGCAGTATTTT.

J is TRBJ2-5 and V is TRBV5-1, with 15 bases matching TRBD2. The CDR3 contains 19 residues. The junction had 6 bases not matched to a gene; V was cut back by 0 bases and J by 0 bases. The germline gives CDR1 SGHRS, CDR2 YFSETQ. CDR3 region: CASSLAGGLAGGYQETQYF. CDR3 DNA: TGCGCCAGCAGCTTGGCCGGGGGACTAGCGGGGGGCTACCAAGAGACCCAGTACTTC.

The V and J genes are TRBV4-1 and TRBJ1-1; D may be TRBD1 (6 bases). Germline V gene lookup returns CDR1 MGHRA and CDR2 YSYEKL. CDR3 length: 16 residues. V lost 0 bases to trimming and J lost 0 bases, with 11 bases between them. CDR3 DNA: TGCGCCAGCAGCCAAGAGGGTCGGACAGTGAACACTGAAGCTTTCTTT. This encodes CASSQEGRTVNTEAFF.

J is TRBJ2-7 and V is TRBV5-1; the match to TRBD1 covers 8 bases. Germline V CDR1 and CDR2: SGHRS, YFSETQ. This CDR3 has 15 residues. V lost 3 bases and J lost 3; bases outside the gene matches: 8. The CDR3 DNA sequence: TGCGCCAGCAGCTGGGCGGGACAGGAATTCTACGAGCAGTACTTC. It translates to CASSWAGQEFYEQYF.

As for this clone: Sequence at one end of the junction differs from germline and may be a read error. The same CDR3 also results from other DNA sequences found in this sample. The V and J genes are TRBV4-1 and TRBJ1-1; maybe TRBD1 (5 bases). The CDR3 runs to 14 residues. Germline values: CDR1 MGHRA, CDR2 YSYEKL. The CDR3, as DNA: TGTGCCAGCAGCCTTCAGGGAAAAAACACTGAAGCTTTCTTT. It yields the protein CASSLQGKNTEAFF.